These 23 T cell receptor beta chains were all obtained from the same sample, sequenced in a study of shared clonotypes between healthy human individuals (dated by TCRdb to 2020 to 2022). The receptor library was made with the immunoSEQ multiplex PCR assay. The table comes from immuneACCESS by way of TCRdb, which keeps in-frame sequences with V and J called. Part of the clones is missing from these tables; in studies checked, under half for an unresolved V gene and the rest for unknown reasons. The sample has 2,100,000 or so clones on record, under 97% of them singletons. Roughly 0.13% of the sample lies in the top ten. The sequenced material came from naive CD4+ T cells sorted from blood. According to the study, the label for this sample's cell subset or site signals: CD45RA+ positively selected. Receptors were obtained from a man aged 18 to 29 in good health.

The J gene is TRBJ2-3, the V gene TRBV5-1; a possible D gene is TRBD2 (6 bases). Trimming shortened V by 0 bases and J by 4 bases, and 12 bases separated the two germline ends. The CDR3 is 15 amino acids. Germline V gives CDR1 SGHRS, CDR2 YFSETQ. CDR3 coding DNA: TGCGCCAGCAGCTTGGCCTATAGCGGCGCAGATACGCAGTATTTT. This codes for CASSLAYSGADTQYF.

The CDR3 bases are TGTGCCAGCTCACCACTTCATTCAGGGGAGGGAGAGACCCAGTACTTC. Protein: CASSPLHSGEGETQYF. The chain uses TRBV18 and TRBJ2-5; perhaps TRBD2 as D (7 bases). The CDR3 is 16 amino acids. V was pared by 1 base and J by 4 bases, with 16 bases between. Germline CDR1 and CDR2: KGHSH and LQKENI.

The V call is TRBV5-6, the J call TRBJ1-6; a possible D gene is TRBD1 (5 bases). Germline V gives CDR1 SGHDT, CDR2 YYEEEE. The CDR3 consists of 15 residues. The V and J ends lost 1 base and 5 bases respectively, with 10 bases between them. CDR3 sequence: CASSLPGRNNSPLHF. For the CDR3, the DNA is TGTGCCAGCAGCTTGCCGGGACGGAATAATTCACCCCTCCACTTT.

This clone has a single count. The chain is built from TRBV7-2 and TRBJ1-6; 7 bases are a match to TRBD1. CDR1 is SGHTA and CDR2 is FQGNSA in the germline V gene. J gave up 3 bases and V 5 bases, and 1 base lay outside the gene matches. The CDR3 contains 14 residues. Written as DNA, the CDR3 is TGTGCCAGCAGCGGGGACAGCTATAATTCACCCCTCCACTTT. Residues: CASSGDSYNSPLHF.

To note about this clone: This CDR3 is also generated by other DNA sequences in the sample. The rearrangement joins TRBV10-3 to TRBJ2-3, with 9 positions matching TRBD2. V shed 3 bases, J shed 6 bases, and the junction held 4 bases outside the gene matches. The germline V gene encodes CDR1 ENHRY and CDR2 SYGVKD. The CDR3 consists of 14 residues. This CDR3 reads CAISDSSGTDTQYF. Written as DNA, the CDR3 is TGTGCCATCAGTGATTCTAGCGGGACTGATACGCAGTATTTT.

In this sample, this clone turned up once. V and J are TRBV4-1 and TRBJ2-3; D may be TRBD2 (7 bases). CDR1 is MGHRA, CDR2 YSYEKL, per germline. The V end lost 1 base, the J end lost 7 bases, and 24 bases lay between the germline ends. The CDR3 is 18 amino acids. The CDR3 here is CASSQGMIRGAGVNTQYF. The CDR3 DNA reads as TGCGCCAGCAGCCAAGGGATGATCCGGGGGGCGGGGGTAAATACGCAGTATTTT.

The chain joins TRBV4-3 to TRBJ2-7, with 13 nucleotides matching TRBD2. The CDR3 runs 17 residues. V gave up 5 bases and J gave up 4 bases; unmatched junction bases: 11. Looked up from germline, CDR1 is LGHNA and CDR2 is YSLEER. The CDR3 sequence is CASSGSSGTSGNYEQYF. CDR3 nucleotides: TGCGCCAGCAGCGGGTCGAGTGGGACTAGCGGGAATTACGAGCAGTACTTC.

This rearrangement joins TRBV10-3 to TRBJ2-5, with 8 bases fitting TRBD2. The CDR3 has 16 residues. V trimming: 6 bases; J trimming: 4 bases; junction bases outside the gene matches: 13. CDR1 is ENHRY and CDR2 is SYGVKD in the germline V gene. Here the CDR3 DNA reads TGTGCCATCAGCGCCGCCCCGGGACTAGGAGCAGAGACCCAGTACTTC. Translating it yields CAISAAPGLGAETQYF.

This rearrangement joins TRBV5-4 to TRBJ2-1, with 7 bases matching TRBD1. Per germline, CDR1 SGHNT and CDR2 YYREEE (reference sequence). This CDR3 region has 15 residues. Unmatched junction bases numbered 16, after V lost 7 bases and J lost 9 bases. CDR3: CASSASRDRVGEQFF. In DNA form, the CDR3 reads TGTGCCAGCTCAGCTTCCCGAGACAGGGTGGGTGAGCAGTTCTTC. The full variable domain, in which reference TRBV5-4 and TRBJ2-1 provide the parts outside the CDR3, is ETGVTQSPTHLIKTRGQQVTLRCSSQSGHNTVSWYQQALGQGPQFIFQYYREEENGRGNFPPRFSGLQFPNYSSELNVNALELDDSALYLCASSASRDRVGEQFFGPGTRLTVL.

V gene TRBV10-3 combines with J gene TRBJ2-7, with D unresolved. The CDR3 loop spans 11 amino acids. V lost 1 base and J 6 bases, leaving 4 bases between the germline ends. Germline V CDR1 and CDR2: ENHRY, SYGVKD. CDR3 loop: CAISEFPEQYF. The CDR3 nucleotides are TGTGCCATCAGTGAGTTCCCCGAGCAGTACTTC.

Here the CDR3 reads CASMGWGNQPQHF. The CDR3 DNA reads as TGTGCCAGCATGGGGTGGGGCAATCAGCCCCAGCATTTT. The chain carries TRBV6-5 and TRBJ1-5, with D unclear. With 7 bases removed from V and 2 bases from J, the gap between germline ends came to 9 bases. Germline CDR1 reads MNHEY; CDR2 reads SVGAGI. This CDR3 has 13 residues.

Comment on this clone: The sample carries other DNA sequences with the same CDR3. The chain joins TRBV7-2 to TRBJ2-3; D may be TRBD1 (6 bases). V lost 1 base to trimming and J lost 0 bases, with 11 bases between them. Germline V gene data show CDR1 as SGHTA and CDR2 as FQGNSA. This CDR3 spans 16 amino acids. In DNA form, the CDR3 reads TGTGCCAGCAGCTTAGGTGGGGGCCGCAGCACAGATACGCAGTATTTT. Its translation: CASSLGGGRSTDTQYF.

The rearrangement uses TRBV5-8 and TRBJ1-3; D is uncertain. Germline CDR1 SGHTS, CDR2 YDEGEE. V was shortened by 4 bases and J by 0 bases, with 5 bases between the two germline ends. The CDR3 covers 13 residues. For the CDR3, the DNA is TGTGCCAGCAGCCTCTACTCTGGAAACACCATATATTTT. Its protein is CASSLYSGNTIYF. The full variable domain, rest sourced from reference TRBV5-8 and TRBJ1-3, is EAGVTQSPTHLIKTRGQQATLRCSPISGHTSVYWYQQALGLGLQFLLWYDEGEERNRGNFPPRFSGRQFPNYSSELNVNALELEDSALYLCASSLYSGNTIYFGEGSWLTVV.

With regard to this clone: In the same sample, other DNA sequences code for this CDR3. V and J are TRBV9 and TRBJ2-7; 7 nucleotides align to TRBD2. CDR1 and CDR2 from the germline V gene are SGDLS and YYNGEE. The CDR3 has 14 amino acids. Unmatched junction bases numbered 3, after V lost 0 bases and J lost 3 bases. The CDR3 coding sequence is TGTGCCAGCAGCGTAGGACTAGCAGGCTACGAGCAGTACTTC. Protein sequence: CASSVGLAGYEQYF.

The chain employs TRBV2 and TRBJ1-1; 9 bases line up with TRBD1. With 4 bases clipped from V and 3 bases from J, the junction kept 9 bases outside the gene matches. Germline lookup yields CDR1 SNHLY and CDR2 FYNNEI. The CDR3 runs 16 residues. In DNA, the CDR3 is TGTGCCAGCAGTGCCAGGACAGGGGTTTTTGACACTGAAGCTTTCTTT. The encoded protein is CASSARTGVFDTEAFF.

The chain links TRBV7-9 to TRBJ2-7; D possibly corresponds to TRBD1 (6 bases). V lost 7 bases and J 6 bases, leaving 13 bases between the germline ends. Germline assignment: CDR1 SEHNR and CDR2 FQNEAQ (reference sequence). CDR3 length equals 12 residues. The CDR3 nucleotides read TGTGCCAGCAATTCTCAGGGGCGCGAGCAGTACTTC. Its protein product is CASNSQGREQYF.

The chain combines TRBV11-3 with TRBJ2-2; D remains ambiguous. Trimming shortened V by 3 bases and J by 6 bases, and 8 bases separated the two germline ends. CDR3 length: 13 residues. Looked up from germline, CDR1 is SGHNT and CDR2 is YENEEA. CDR3 DNA: TGTGCCAGCAGCTTGGATTTCCCCGGGGAGCTGTTTTTT. The encoded protein is CASSLDFPGELFF.

The V call is TRBV21-1, the J call TRBJ1-2. TRBV21-1 is reported as a pseudogene. This CDR3 spans 15 amino acids. The DNA of the CDR3 is TGTGCCAGCACACACGCTTGCGACCGGCCCTATGGCTACACCTTC. Translating gives CASTHACDRPYGYTF.

The rearrangement uses TRBV27 and TRBJ2-7; 14 nucleotides agree with TRBD2. In germline, CDR1 is MNHEY, CDR2 SMNVEV (reference sequence). This CDR3 spans 19 amino acids. The V gene end was trimmed by 4 bases and the J gene end by 6 bases; junction bases not matched to a gene: 17. This chain's CDR3 is CASSSRGGRLAGGPSEQYF. The CDR3 DNA reads as TGTGCCAGCAGTTCCAGAGGGGGGCGACTAGCGGGAGGGCCCTCCGAGCAGTACTTC.

The rearrangement joins TRBV5-4 to TRBJ2-3; D perhaps matches TRBD1 (6 bases). The CDR3 sequence is 16 residues long. Trimming took 4 bases from V and 1 from J, leaving 16 bases between them. The V gene's germline CDR1 is SGHNT and CDR2 YYREEE (reference sequence). The CDR3 loop reads CASSGGQSVGTDTQYF. The CDR3 nucleotides are TGTGCCAGCAGCGGCGGACAGTCTGTGGGCACAGATACGCAGTATTTT.

The V call is TRBV7-9, the J call TRBJ1-5; 9 nucleotides line up with TRBD1. With 4 bases clipped from V and 7 bases from J, the junction kept 8 bases outside the gene matches. Looked up from germline, CDR1 is SEHNR and CDR2 is FQNEAQ (reference sequence). The CDR3 is made up of 15 amino acids. CDR3 nucleotides: TGTGCCAGCAGCTCGGGACAGGGCTACAACCAGCCCCAGCATTTT. It encodes CASSSGQGYNQPQHF.

This chain joins TRBV5-1 and TRBJ1-5; possibly TRBD1 for D (5 bases). V was cut by 0 bases and J by 4 bases, with 11 bases left in between. The CDR3 covers 15 residues. Germline CDR1 and CDR2: SGHRS and YFSETQ. The CDR3 loop reads CASSLEGRANQPQHF. In DNA form, the CDR3 reads TGCGCCAGCAGCTTGGAGGGGAGGGCGAATCAGCCCCAGCATTTT.

The chain carries TRBV27 and TRBJ2-7; 7 bases map to TRBD1. Germline V lookup: CDR1 MNHEY, CDR2 SMNVEV (reference sequence). CDR3 length: 13 amino acids. With 5 bases clipped from V and 3 bases from J, the junction kept 4 bases outside the gene matches. CDR3 loop: CASSDRDSYEQYF. In nucleotides, the CDR3 is TGTGCCAGCAGTGATAGGGACAGCTACGAGCAGTACTTC.